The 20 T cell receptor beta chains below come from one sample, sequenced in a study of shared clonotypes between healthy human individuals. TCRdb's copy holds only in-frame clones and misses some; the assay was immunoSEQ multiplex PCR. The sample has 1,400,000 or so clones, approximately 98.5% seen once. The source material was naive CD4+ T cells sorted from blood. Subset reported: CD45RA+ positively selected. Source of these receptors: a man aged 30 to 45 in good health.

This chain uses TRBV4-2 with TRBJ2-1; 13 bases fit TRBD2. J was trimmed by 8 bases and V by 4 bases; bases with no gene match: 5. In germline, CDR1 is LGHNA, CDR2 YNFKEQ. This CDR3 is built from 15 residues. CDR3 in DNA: TGTGCCAGCAGCCCCGGGACTAGCGGGATATATGAGCAGTTCTTC. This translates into CASSPGTSGIYEQFF.

CDR3 region: CASSQGPAYYEQYF. The CDR3 DNA sequence: TGTGCCAGCAGCCAAGGCCCCGCGTACTACGAGCAGTACTTC. The chain employs TRBV6-1 and TRBJ2-7; no clear D. Germline V lookup: CDR1 MNHNS, CDR2 SASEGT. The length of the CDR3 is 14 residues. V lost 6 bases and J lost 3, with 15 bases in between.

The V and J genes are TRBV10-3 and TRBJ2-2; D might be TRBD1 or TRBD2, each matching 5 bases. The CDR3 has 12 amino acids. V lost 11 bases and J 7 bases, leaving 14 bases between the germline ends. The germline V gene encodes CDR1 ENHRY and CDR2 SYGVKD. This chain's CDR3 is CAVVGAIGELFF. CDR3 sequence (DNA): TGTGCCGTTGTCGGGGCGATCGGGGAGCTGTTTTTT.

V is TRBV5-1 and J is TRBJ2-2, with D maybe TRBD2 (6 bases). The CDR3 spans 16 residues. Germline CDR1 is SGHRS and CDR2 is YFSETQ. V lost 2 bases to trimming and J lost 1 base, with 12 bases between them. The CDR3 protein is CASSFPGEGNTGELFF. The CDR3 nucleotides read TGCGCCAGCAGCTTCCCGGGAGAAGGGAACACCGGGGAGCTGTTTTTT.

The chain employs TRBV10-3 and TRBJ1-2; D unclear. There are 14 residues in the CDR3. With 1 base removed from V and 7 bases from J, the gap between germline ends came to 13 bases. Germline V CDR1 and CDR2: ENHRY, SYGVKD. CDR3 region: CAISELGRAGGYTF. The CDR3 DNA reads TGTGCCATCAGTGAGTTGGGCCGGGCCGGTGGCTACACCTTC.

As DNA, the CDR3 is TGCGCCAGCAGCTGGAAGACGAACACTGAAGCTTTCTTT. Residues: CASSWKTNTEAFF. V and J are TRBV5-1 and TRBJ1-1; no reliable D call. Trimming left V 3 bases short and J 1 base short, with 7 bases between. The CDR3 contains 13 residues. From germline, CDR1 is SGHRS and CDR2 YFSETQ.

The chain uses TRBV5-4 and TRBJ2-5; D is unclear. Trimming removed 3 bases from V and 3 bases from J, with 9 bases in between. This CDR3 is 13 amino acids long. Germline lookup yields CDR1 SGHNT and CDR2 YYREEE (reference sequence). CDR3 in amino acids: CASSSMAKETQYF. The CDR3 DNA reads TGTGCCAGCAGCTCGATGGCCAAAGAGACCCAGTACTTC.

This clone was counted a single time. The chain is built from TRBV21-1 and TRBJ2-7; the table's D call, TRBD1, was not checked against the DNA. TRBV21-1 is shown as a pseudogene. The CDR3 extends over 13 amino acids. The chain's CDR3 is CASSKSGQYEQYF. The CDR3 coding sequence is TGTGCCAGCAGCAAATCAGGACAATACGAGCAGTACTTC.

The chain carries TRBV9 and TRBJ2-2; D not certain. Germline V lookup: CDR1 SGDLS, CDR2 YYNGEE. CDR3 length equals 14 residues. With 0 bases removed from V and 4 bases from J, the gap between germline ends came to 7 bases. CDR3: CASSVAWGTGELFF. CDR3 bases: TGTGCCAGCAGCGTAGCTTGGGGCACCGGGGAGCTGTTTTTT.

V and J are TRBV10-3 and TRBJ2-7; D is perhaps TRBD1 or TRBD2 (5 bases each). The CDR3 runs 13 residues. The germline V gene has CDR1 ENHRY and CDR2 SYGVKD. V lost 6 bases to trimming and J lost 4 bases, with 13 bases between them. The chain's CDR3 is CAISPRGRYEQYF. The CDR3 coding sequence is TGTGCCATCAGCCCGAGGGGTAGGTACGAGCAGTACTTC.

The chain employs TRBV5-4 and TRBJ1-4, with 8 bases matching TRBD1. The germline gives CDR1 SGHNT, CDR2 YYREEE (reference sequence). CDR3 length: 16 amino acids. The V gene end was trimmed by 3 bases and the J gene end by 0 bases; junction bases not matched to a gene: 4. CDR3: CASSWGQAATNEKLFF. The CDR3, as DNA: TGTGCCAGCAGCTGGGGACAGGCTGCAACTAATGAAAAACTGTTTTTT.

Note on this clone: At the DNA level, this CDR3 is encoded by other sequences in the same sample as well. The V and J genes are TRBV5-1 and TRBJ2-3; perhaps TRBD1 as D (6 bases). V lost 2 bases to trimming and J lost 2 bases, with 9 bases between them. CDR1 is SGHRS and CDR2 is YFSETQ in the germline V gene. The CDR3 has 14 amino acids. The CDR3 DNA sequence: TGCGCCAGCAGCTTTACAGGGTCCACAGATACGCAGTATTTT. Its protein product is CASSFTGSTDTQYF.

DNA of the CDR3: TGTGCCAGCAGCCCCCGGGACTTTGCCTACGAGCAGTACTTC. Encoded protein: CASSPRDFAYEQYF. The chain has TRBV5-6 and TRBJ2-7, with TRBD2 as a possible D gene (6 bases). The V end was cut by 4 bases, the J end by 2 bases, with 13 bases between. Germline V gene data show CDR1 as SGHDT and CDR2 as YYEEEE. The CDR3 contains 14 residues.

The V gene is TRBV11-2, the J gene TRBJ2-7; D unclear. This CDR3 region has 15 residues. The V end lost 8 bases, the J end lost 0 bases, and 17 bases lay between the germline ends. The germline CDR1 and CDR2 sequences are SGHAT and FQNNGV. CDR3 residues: CASSLSVGNSYEQYF. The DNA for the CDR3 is TGTGCCAGCTCCCTCTCGGTGGGGAACTCCTACGAGCAGTACTTC.

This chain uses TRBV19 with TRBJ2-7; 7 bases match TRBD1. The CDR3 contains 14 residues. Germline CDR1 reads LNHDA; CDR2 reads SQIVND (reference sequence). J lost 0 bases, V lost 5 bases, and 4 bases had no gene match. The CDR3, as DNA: TGTGCCAGTAGTTTGACAGGGATCTCCTACGAGCAGTACTTC. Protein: CASSLTGISYEQYF.

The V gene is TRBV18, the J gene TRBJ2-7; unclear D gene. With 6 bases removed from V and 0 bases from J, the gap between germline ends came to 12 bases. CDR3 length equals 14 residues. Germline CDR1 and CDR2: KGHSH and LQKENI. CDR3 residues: CASSPMESSYEQYF. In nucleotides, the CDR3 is TGTGCCAGCTCCCCAATGGAAAGCTCCTACGAGCAGTACTTC.

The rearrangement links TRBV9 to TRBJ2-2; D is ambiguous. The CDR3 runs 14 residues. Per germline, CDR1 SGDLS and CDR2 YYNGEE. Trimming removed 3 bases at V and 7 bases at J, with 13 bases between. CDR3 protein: CASSESPYGGELFF. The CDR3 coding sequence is TGTGCCAGCAGCGAGTCCCCATACGGCGGGGAGCTGTTTTTT. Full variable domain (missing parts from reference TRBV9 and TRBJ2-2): DSGVTQTPKHLITATGQRVTLRCSPRSGDLSVYWYQQSLDQGLQFLIQYYNGEERAKGNILERFSAQQFPDLHSELNLSSLELGDSALYFCASSESPYGGELFFGEGSRLTVL.

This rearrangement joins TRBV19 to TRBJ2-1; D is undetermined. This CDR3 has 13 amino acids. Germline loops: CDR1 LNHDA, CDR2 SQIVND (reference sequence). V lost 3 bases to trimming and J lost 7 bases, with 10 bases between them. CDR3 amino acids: CASSIRVANEQFF. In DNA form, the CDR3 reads TGTGCCAGTAGTATTAGAGTGGCTAATGAGCAGTTCTTC.

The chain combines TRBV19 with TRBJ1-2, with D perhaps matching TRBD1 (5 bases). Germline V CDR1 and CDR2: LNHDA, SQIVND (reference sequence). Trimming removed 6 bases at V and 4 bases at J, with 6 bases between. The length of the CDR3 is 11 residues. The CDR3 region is CASRRGYGYTF. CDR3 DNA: TGTGCCAGTAGGAGGGGCTATGGCTACACCTTC.

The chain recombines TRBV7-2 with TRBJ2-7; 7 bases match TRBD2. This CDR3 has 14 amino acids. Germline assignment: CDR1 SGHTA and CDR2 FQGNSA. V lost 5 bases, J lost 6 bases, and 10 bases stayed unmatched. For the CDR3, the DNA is TGTGCCAGCAGCGCCGGACTAGGAGGCCGCGAGCAGTACTTC. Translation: CASSAGLGGREQYF.